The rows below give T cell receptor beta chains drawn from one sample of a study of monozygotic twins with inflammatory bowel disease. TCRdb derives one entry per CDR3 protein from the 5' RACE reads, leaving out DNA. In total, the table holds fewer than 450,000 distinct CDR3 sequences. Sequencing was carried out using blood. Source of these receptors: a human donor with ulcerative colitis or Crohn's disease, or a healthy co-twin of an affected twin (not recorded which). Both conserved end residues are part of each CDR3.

CDR3aa: CASSFIPFGSGGGLEAFF; j_gene: TRBJ1-1; v_gene: TRBV7-8
CDR3aa: CSVERGANEKLFF; j_gene: TRBJ1-4; v_gene: TRBV29-1
CDR3aa: CASSIAGDLTDTQYF; j_gene: TRBJ2-3; v_gene: TRBV27
CDR3aa: CSALDWAIEGYTF; j_gene: TRBJ1-2; v_gene: TRBV20-1
CDR3aa: CASSQVTGGRETQYF; j_gene: TRBJ2-5; v_gene: TRBV4-1
CDR3aa: CSATYPRQDTQYF; j_gene: TRBJ2-3; v_gene: TRBV20-1
CDR3aa: CASSLAGGYTDTQYF; j_gene: TRBJ2-3; v_gene: TRBV7-9
CDR3aa: CASSPRLEWGRFF; j_gene: TRBJ2-1; v_gene: TRBV12-3/TRBV12-4
CDR3aa: CASSLARNVRNSPLHF; j_gene: TRBJ1-6; v_gene: TRBV7-2
CDR3aa: CASSLPSILRQILSGANVLTF; j_gene: TRBJ2-6; v_gene: TRBV11-1
CDR3aa: CSEAGDFPGLGTDTQYF; j_gene: TRBJ2-3; v_gene: TRBV20-1
CDR3aa: CASSQFRERLHF; j_gene: TRBJ1-3; v_gene: TRBV7-6
CDR3aa: CATSRGGATYEKLFF; j_gene: TRBJ1-4; v_gene: TRBV15
CDR3aa: CASSVRDRAYEQYF; j_gene: TRBJ2-7; v_gene: TRBV18
CDR3aa: CASSLDREAFF; j_gene: TRBJ1-1; v_gene: TRBV7-9
CDR3aa: CSVTGFMNTEAFF; j_gene: TRBJ1-1; v_gene: TRBV29-1
CDR3aa: CASSLGSGQVYNEQFF; j_gene: TRBJ2-1; v_gene: TRBV11-2
CDR3aa: CASSPGQGNQPQHF; j_gene: TRBJ1-5; v_gene: TRBV7-2
CDR3aa: CASSFLDGFQGRREKLFF; j_gene: TRBJ1-4; v_gene: TRBV5-6
CDR3aa: CAGGWGPNSPLHF; j_gene: TRBJ1-6; v_gene: TRBV7-2
CDR3aa: CASSQPSGGARSIQYF; j_gene: TRBJ2-4; v_gene: TRBV3-1
CDR3aa: CASSQEDRLENMQYF; j_gene: TRBJ2-4; v_gene: TRBV2
CDR3aa: CASSYSRLRGVRETQYF; j_gene: TRBJ2-5; v_gene: TRBV6-5
CDR3aa: CASSQDSLGGENEQFF; j_gene: TRBJ2-1; v_gene: TRBV4-3
CDR3aa: CASSHTTGDNQPQHF; j_gene: TRBJ1-5; v_gene: TRBV19
CDR3aa: CSARDLWEPQETQYF; j_gene: TRBJ2-5; v_gene: TRBV20-1
CDR3aa: CASSPGRGGSEAFF; j_gene: TRBJ1-1; v_gene: TRBV7-9
CDR3aa: CASSLALGEGETQYF; j_gene: TRBJ2-5; v_gene: TRBV5-1
CDR3aa: CSAARGQDTEAFF; j_gene: TRBJ1-1; v_gene: TRBV29-1
CDR3aa: CASSTGFNTEAFF; j_gene: TRBJ1-1; v_gene: TRBV27
CDR3aa: CASSSQGQGAGEQYF; j_gene: TRBJ2-7; v_gene: TRBV5-1
CDR3aa: CASSARGSSYEQYF; j_gene: TRBJ2-7; v_gene: TRBV9
CDR3aa: CSARDDLGTGRYTGELFF; j_gene: TRBJ2-2; v_gene: TRBV20-1
CDR3aa: CASTPSGTGANVLTF; j_gene: TRBJ2-6; v_gene: TRBV3-1
CDR3aa: CASSLRDSGAYEQYF; j_gene: TRBJ2-7; v_gene: TRBV7-8
CDR3aa: CASSYPHGETQYF; j_gene: TRBJ2-5; v_gene: TRBV6-5
CDR3aa: CASSPRWEEAYEQYF; j_gene: TRBJ2-7; v_gene: TRBV5-4
CDR3aa: CASRRTGQGLGYTF; j_gene: TRBJ1-2; v_gene: TRBV12-3/TRBV12-4
CDR3aa: CSASMDGRYNYGYTF; j_gene: TRBJ1-2; v_gene: TRBV20-1
CDR3aa: CASSSGTSPGNTIYF; j_gene: TRBJ1-3; v_gene: TRBV7-8
CDR3aa: CASSLVKGDRAFRKLFF; j_gene: TRBJ1-4; v_gene: TRBV11-2
CDR3aa: CASSQELAGAYTDTQYF; j_gene: TRBJ2-3; v_gene: TRBV4-2
CDR3aa: CASSLGQGVVQYF; j_gene: TRBJ2-7; v_gene: TRBV28
CDR3aa: CASRRRDRGGDTQYF; j_gene: TRBJ2-3; v_gene: TRBV6-1
CDR3aa: CASSRQPSSGSYEQYF; j_gene: TRBJ2-7; v_gene: TRBV4-3
CDR3aa: CASSQGETSGAVIQYF; j_gene: TRBJ2-4; v_gene: TRBV4-3
CDR3aa: CSVGAVTEAFF; j_gene: TRBJ1-1; v_gene: TRBV29-1
CDR3aa: CASSVVAGGTGNTIYF; j_gene: TRBJ1-3; v_gene: TRBV9
CDR3aa: CASSVDRGPHYGYTF; j_gene: TRBJ1-2; v_gene: TRBV2
CDR3aa: CASSGGTGDRSNEKLFF; j_gene: TRBJ1-4; v_gene: TRBV7-6
CDR3aa: CASSRTGVSYNEQFF; j_gene: TRBJ2-1; v_gene: TRBV28
CDR3aa: CSATHGKSNYGYTF; j_gene: TRBJ1-2; v_gene: TRBV20-1
CDR3aa: CASSPPRGGKRTEAFF; j_gene: TRBJ1-1; v_gene: TRBV5-4